The text below deals with one T cell receptor beta chain. Magnetic separation of the negative type served to enrich total CD8+ T cells. UMI-labeled 5' RACE was the method by which TCR beta libraries were made. TCRdb reprocessed the 5' RACE reads; each CDR3 protein has one entry and no DNA is given. The sample holds about 17,000 distinct CDR3 sequences. This record belongs to a study of human CD8 memory T cell subsets. Germline CDR1 is SNHLY and CDR2 is FYNNEI. The CDR3 sequence is 17 residues long. The chain recombines TRBV2 with TRBJ2-2. The origin of this receptor is a human donor in good health. Source material: CD8+ stem-like memory T cells (TSCM and TCM) sorted from PBMCs. Indicated subset: stem-like memory CD8 T cells (TSTEM), CCR7+ PD-1- TIGIT-. CDR3 amino acids: CASSEAPASNPTGELFF. The complete variable domain, with remaining parts taken from reference TRBV2 and TRBJ2-2, reads EPEVTQTPSHQVTQMGQEVILRCVPISNHLYFYWYRQILGQKVEFLVSFYNNEISEKSEIFDDQFSVERPDGSNFTLKIRSTKLEDSAMYFCASSEAPASNPTGELFFGEGSRLTVL.